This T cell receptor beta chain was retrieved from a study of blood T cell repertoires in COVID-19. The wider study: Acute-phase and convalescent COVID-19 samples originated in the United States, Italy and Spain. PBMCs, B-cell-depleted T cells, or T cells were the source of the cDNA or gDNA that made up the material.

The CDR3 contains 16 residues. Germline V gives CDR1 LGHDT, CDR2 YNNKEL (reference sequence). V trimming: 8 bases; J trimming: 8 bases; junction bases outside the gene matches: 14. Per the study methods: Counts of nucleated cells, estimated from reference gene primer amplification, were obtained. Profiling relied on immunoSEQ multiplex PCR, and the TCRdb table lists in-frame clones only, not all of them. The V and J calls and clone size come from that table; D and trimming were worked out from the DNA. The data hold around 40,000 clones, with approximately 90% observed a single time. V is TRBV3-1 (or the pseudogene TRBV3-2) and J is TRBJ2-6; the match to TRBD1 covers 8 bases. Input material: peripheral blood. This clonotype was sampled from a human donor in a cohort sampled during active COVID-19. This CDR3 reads CASGRWTGQVSNVLTF. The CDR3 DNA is TGTGCCAGCGGGCGTTGGACAGGGCAGGTTTCCAACGTCCTGACTTTC.